These 11 T cell receptor beta chains came from one sample sequenced in a study of blood T cells in healthy people across ages. A second PCR of 7 to 11 cycles used a sample-barcoded 5' primer and a J-beta primer mix. TCRdb fed the 5' RACE reads into MiXCR, producing one record per CDR3 protein. The data contain 1.5 million to 2 million distinct CDR3 sequences, about 30% of them singletons. Sequencing used blood. All receptors come from a woman aged 30 to 39 in good health.

The chain joins TRBV29-1 to TRBJ1-3; D gene ambiguous. The V gene's germline CDR1 is SQVTM and CDR2 ANQGSEA. Between the trimmed V and J ends, which lost 2 bases and 0 bases, there was a span of 17 bases. The CDR3 spans 17 residues. This CDR3 reads CSVEIPEGGSSGNTIYF. CDR3 bases: TGCAGCGTTGAAATCCCGGAAGGTGGGAGCTCTGGAAACACCATATATTTT.

The V gene is TRBV4-1, the J gene TRBJ2-3; D is unresolved. This CDR3 spans 12 amino acids. Per germline, CDR1 MGHRA and CDR2 YSYEKL. Between the trimmed V and J ends, which lost 4 bases and 6 bases, there was a span of 8 bases. CDR3 nucleotide sequence: TGCGCCAGCAGCCTCCCGCTCGATACGCAGTATTTT. Protein product: CASSLPLDTQYF.

This rearrangement joins TRBV5-1 to TRBJ2-1; 10 bases agree with TRBD2. The CDR3 has 17 residues. Germline V gives CDR1 SGHRS, CDR2 YFSETQ. V lost 3 bases and J lost 5; bases outside the gene matches: 11. CDR3 loop: CASSSMFSGGLDNEQFF. CDR3 coding DNA: TGCGCCAGCAGCTCGATGTTTAGCGGGGGGCTTGACAATGAGCAGTTCTTC.

On this clonotype: A much larger clone is a single base away; this may be a read error. This sequence joins TRBV27 and TRBJ1-2; D is ambiguous. The CDR3 is 13 amino acids. Trimming took 3 bases from V and 2 from J, leaving 7 bases between them. The germline gives CDR1 MNHEY, CDR2 SMNVEV (reference sequence). The CDR3 DNA follows: TGTGCCAGCAGTTTCCAGCTGAACTATGGCTACACCTTC. Translating it yields CASSFQLNYGYTF.

In its sample, this clonotype was seen a few times. The V and J genes are TRBV5-1 and TRBJ1-2; D remains ambiguous. The germline V and J ends were trimmed by 5 bases and 6 bases, with 11 bases remaining between them. CDR3 length: 12 amino acids. Germline V gene lookup returns CDR1 SGHRS and CDR2 YFSETQ. The CDR3: CASSENIHGYTF. CDR3 nucleotides: TGCGCCAGCAGTGAGAACATCCATGGCTACACCTTC.

This clonotype was seen ten or more times. The rearrangement links TRBV3-1 to TRBJ1-2; 10 positions match TRBD1. The CDR3 extends over 14 amino acids. In germline, CDR1 is LGHDT, CDR2 YNNKEL (reference sequence). Losses at the gene ends were 6 bases for V and 6 bases for J; bases not matched to a gene: 7. The chain's CDR3 is CASRKTGGEDGYTF. CDR3 nucleotides: TGTGCCAGCAGAAAGACAGGGGGCGAGGATGGCTACACCTTC.

This clonotype came up many times. J is TRBJ2-7 and V is TRBV3-1; 9 nucleotides agree with TRBD2. V dropped 1 base and J dropped 3; count of bases not matched to a gene: 4. The CDR3 is made up of 15 amino acids. The germline V gene encodes CDR1 LGHDT and CDR2 YNNKEL (reference sequence). CDR3 protein: CASSQGLAESYEQYF. CDR3 sequence (DNA): TGTGCCAGCAGCCAAGGACTAGCGGAGAGCTACGAGCAGTACTTC.

The V gene is TRBV7-2, the J gene TRBJ2-1; 9 bases agree with TRBD2. The CDR3 has 17 amino acids. Germline V lookup: CDR1 SGHTA, CDR2 FQGNSA. Losses at the gene ends were 2 bases for V and 4 bases for J; bases not matched to a gene: 9. Here the CDR3 reads CASSLKVSLAGYNEQFF. In DNA, the CDR3 is TGTGCCAGCAGCTTAAAAGTGTCCCTAGCGGGGTACAATGAGCAGTTCTTC.

This clonotype was observed a handful of times. V and J are TRBV7-9 and TRBJ2-1; 9 bases align to TRBD2. This CDR3 contains 15 residues. After removal of 3 bases from V and 5 bases from J, the junction contained 5 bases not matched to a gene. Per germline, CDR1 SEHNR and CDR2 FQNEAQ (reference sequence). The CDR3 DNA is TGTGCCAGCAGCTTCTCCATAGCGGGGGACAATGAGCAGTTCTTC. It encodes CASSFSIAGDNEQFF.

J is TRBJ2-7 and V is TRBV5-1; TRBD2 matches at 10 bases. The CDR3 is 15 amino acids. The germline CDR1 and CDR2 sequences are SGHRS and YFSETQ. The ends lost 0 bases at V and 2 bases at J; junction bases unmatched: 2. CDR3 amino acids: CASSLVTSGAYEQYF. DNA of the CDR3: TGCGCCAGCAGCTTGGTAACTAGCGGGGCCTACGAGCAGTACTTC. Full variable domain (remainder filled in from reference TRBV5-1 and TRBJ2-7): KAGVTQTPRYLIKTRGQQVTLSCSPISGHRSVSWYQQTPGQGLQFLFEYFSETQRNKGNFPGRFSGRQFSNSRSEMNVSTLELGDSALYLCASSLVTSGAYEQYFGPGTRLTVT.

The sample holds a few counts of this clonotype. The chain links TRBV20-1 to TRBJ1-5; the D gene is possibly TRBD1 (5 bases). Per germline, CDR1 DFQATT and CDR2 SNEGSKA (reference sequence). CDR3 length equals 16 residues. V lost 0 bases to trimming and J lost 0 bases, with 12 bases between them. In nucleotides, the CDR3 is TGCAGTGCTAGAGAGGGGGAAGGGTTTAGCAATCAGCCCCAGCATTTT. This translates into CSAREGEGFSNQPQHF.